Below, one TCR beta chain is given with its context. Antigen specificity is unknown. The data are from a study of cytomegalovirus exposure and HLA in healthy donors. Broader study findings: Previous analysis showed most TCR beta V segments were productive about 90% or about 30% of the time. A few chains tied to CMV proved CMV antigen-specific in vitro.

J gave up 5 bases and V 6 bases, and 6 bases lay outside the gene matches. The germline V gene has CDR1 SGHDN and CDR2 FVKESK. This CDR3 has 13 amino acids. PCR employed 60 Vbeta and 13 Jbeta primers. The protocol was immunoSEQ multiplex PCR, while the TCRdb copy is restricted to in-frame clones and leaves out a portion. The sample has roughly 220,000 clones, 65% to 75% seen once. This sequence originates from a woman between 25 and 40 years old in good health and CMV-seronegative. The sequenced material came from PBMCs. The chain links TRBV14 to TRBJ2-5; 7 bases match TRBD2. CDR3 sequence reads: CASSVLGGETQYF. The CDR3 DNA reads TGTGCCAGCAGTGTTTTGGGAGGGGAGACCCAGTACTTC.